This T cell receptor beta chain appears in the sequencing data of a study of shared clonotypes between healthy human individuals. The wider study: Each donor's CD8 memory used one plate, CD8 naive two, each CD4 subset three.

Remarks on this clone: The antigen is not known. The same CDR3 arises from other DNA sequences in this sample as well.

V was pared by 4 bases and J by 5 bases, with 5 bases between. There are 11 residues in the CDR3. Germline CDR1 reads MNHEY; CDR2 reads SVGAGI. Original processing methods: Filtering was not the same, since immunoSEQ gave junction-only sequences without quality scores. Produced via immunoSEQ multiplex PCR; TCRdb's table is partial and in-frame only. The DNA gave D and trimming, while V, J and clone size come from that table. The sample contains about 1 million clones, approximately 68% of which appear only once. General study points: The study drew on few donors, limiting represented genetic and exposure-history diversity.

The sample was memory CD4+ T cells sorted from blood. Subset described: CD45RA-negative fraction. This chain uses TRBV6-5 with TRBJ2-5; perhaps TRBD2 as D (5 bases). This sequence originates from a man in his late teens or twenties in good health. The DNA of the CDR3 is TGTGCCAGCAGTTCGGGGGAGACCCAGTACTTC. This codes for CASSSGETQYF.